This TCR beta chain was profiled in a study of siplizumab effects on memory and regulatory T cells. Germline values: CDR1 LGHNT, CDR2 FRNRAP. The germline V and J ends were trimmed by 1 base and 5 bases, with 18 bases remaining between them. The CDR3 is 16 amino acids. About this clone itself: Its antigen is not identified.

Study-level results: Left unconfirmed was the suppressive function of proliferating Tregs from siplizumab cultures. Solely a minor proportion of alloreactive clones could be assigned to unstimulated subsets.

About 100,000 TCR templates per sample were assayed. Libraries were prepared by immunoSEQ multiplex PCR; TCRdb keeps only in-frame clonotypes and omits some of them. This table has around 100,000 clones, about 91% appearing once. This sequence joins TRBV12-5 and TRBJ2-7, with D tentatively TRBD1 or TRBD2 (5 bases each). This clonotype originated in a human donor in good health. Sequencing input: Tregs sorted from blood. CDR3 in amino acids: CASGLGGPGLSHEQYF. The CDR3 DNA reads TGTGCTAGTGGTTTGGGGGGCCCGGGGTTGTCCCACGAGCAGTACTTC.